This TCR beta chain originates from a study of T cell responses to AZD1222 COVID-19 vaccine. Study-wide context: Pooling was applied to second doses at about 4 or about 12 weeks.

Some clones are missing from TCRdb's copy, which holds only in-frame ones; the method was immunoSEQ multiplex PCR. Altogether around 110,000 clones are present, 90% being singletons, with the ten largest covering 5.1%. This receptor was taken from an adult in good health. Sequenced here: peripheral blood, sampled on day 0 of AZD1222 vaccination.

This CDR3 reads CSASDGGASAFF. The CDR3 DNA sequence: TGCAGTGCTAGTGATGGGGGAGCGTCAGCGTTCTTC. The chain combines TRBV20-1 with TRBJ2-1, with D perhaps assigned TRBD1 or TRBD2 (5 bases each). V was clipped by 3 bases and J by 15 bases, with 18 bases between them. CDR3 length equals 12 residues. The germline gives CDR1 DFQATT, CDR2 SNEGSKA (reference sequence).